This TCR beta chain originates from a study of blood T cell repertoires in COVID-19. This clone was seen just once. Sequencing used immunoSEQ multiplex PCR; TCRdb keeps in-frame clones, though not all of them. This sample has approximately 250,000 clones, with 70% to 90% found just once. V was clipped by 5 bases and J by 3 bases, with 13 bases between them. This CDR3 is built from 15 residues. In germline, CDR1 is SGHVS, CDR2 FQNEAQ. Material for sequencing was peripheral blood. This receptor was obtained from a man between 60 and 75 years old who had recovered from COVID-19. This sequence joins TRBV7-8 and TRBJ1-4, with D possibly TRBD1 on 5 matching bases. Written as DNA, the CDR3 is TGTGCCAGCAGCCCATCAGGGATCTCTAATGAAAAACTGTTTTTT. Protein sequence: CASSPSGISNEKLFF. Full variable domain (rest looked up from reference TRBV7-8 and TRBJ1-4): GAGVSQSPRYKVAKRGQDVALRCDPISGHVSLFWYQQALGQGPEFLTYFQNEAQLDKSGLPSDRFFAERPEGSVSTLKIQRTQQEDSAVYLCASSPSGISNEKLFFGSGTQLSVL.